The TCR beta chain under discussion was sequenced for a study of read filtering for tumor transcriptome and immune sequencing. Study information: Whole-transcriptome libraries were prepared after DNase treatment. IR-seq gave about 3.5 to 11 million TCR reads per sample; RNA-seq gave 85 to 1273. Study observations and caveats: This fraction held mixed bone marrow immune cells after CD138-negative sorting.

This clonotype occurred many times. The antigen remains undetermined. From roughly 390 ng of RNA, a library with molecular barcoded alpha/delta and beta/gamma adaptors was made. One entry per CDR3 protein results from TCRdb running MiXCR on the reads. This repertoire shows tens of thousands of distinct CDR3 sequences, approximately 21% found once; its top ten account for approximately 10%. V lost 4 bases to trimming and J lost 1 base; unmatched junction nucleotides: 6. Germline CDR1 is SGHAT and CDR2 is FQNNGV. There are 15 residues in the CDR3. The J gene is TRBJ2-5, the V gene TRBV11-2, with 7 bases fitting TRBD2. Sequencing used a population of CD138-negative cells sorted from bone marrow. This clonotype originated in a donor older than 35 with multiple myeloma. The chain's CDR3 is CASSWGAGPQETQYF. The CDR3 DNA reads TGTGCCAGCAGCTGGGGAGCGGGGCCCCAAGAGACCCAGTACTTC.